Reported below is one TCR beta chain. This clone's antigen is unknown. The record has no base qualities; no much larger clone is one base away. This record comes from a study of shared T cell receptors in the human thymus (dated by TCRdb to the early 2020s). Regarding the research as a whole: The study examined how self-reactive, shared T-cell receptor alpha chains are generated in the human thymus.

Compared with germline, V lacks 4 bases and J lacks 4 bases; bases without a gene match: 11. The CDR3 contains 17 residues, cysteine and phenylalanine counted. CDR3 DNA only is kept here, 51 bases in frame from base 1. From a lookup of the germline V gene, CDR1 and CDR2 are SGDLS and YYNGEE. Preparation of the library involved the immunoSEQ multiplex PCR assay. TCRdb limited this immuneACCESS table to in-frame rearrangements with V and J called. A share of clones is missing; checked studies link under half to unresolved V genes, and the rest is unexplained. The table for this sample lists hundreds of thousands of clones; about 90% of them were counted only once. Roughly 0.0089% of the sample lies in the top ten. The same data also went into a second study, on human thymus T cells. Looking at the second paper: Donors were immunologically healthy infants undergoing open corrective cardiac surgery for congenital heart defects in Finland. Thymus tissue was collected as surgical resects that were removed during corrective cardiac surgery. V and J gene segment usage appeared biased in both thymic and peripheral blood repertoires. The related research found that thymic TCR repertoires overlapped highly between unrelated individuals. The study described the TCR alpha and beta repertoires in about eight infant thymus samples and a few matching peripheral blood samples. Donor ages ranged from roughly 7 to 250 days, and the cohort comprised roughly 6 male and a couple of female infants. Thymocytes were released mechanically from tissue and stored at -70 °C as pellets of roughly 9-31 million cells. A QIAsymphony instrument was used to extract genomic DNA from frozen cell pellets. TCRB and TCRAD loci were amplified from a standardized quantity of quality-controlled genomic DNA using the immunoSEQ multiplex PCR assay. The amplicons covered the V(D)J region and were long enough to include the CDR3 and to identify the V and J genes. The commercial immunoSEQ service was used to sequence amplicons on an Illumina platform. Corrections for primer bias and sequencing errors followed previously described methods, while TCRAD and TCRB definitions were based on the IMGT database. Repertoires were analysed with immunoSEQ Analyzer 3.0 and VDJTools, covering basic statistics, V/J segment usage, diversity estimates, rarefaction and pairwise overlap. Diversity was estimated using the Chao1, ChaoE, Efron-Thisted, Shannon and inverse Simpson indices, and was also estimated on datasets down-sampled to the size of the smallest sample. Repertoire overlap was assessed by strict matching of CDR3 nucleotide sequence, V gene and J gene, and clustering was done by Jaccard-based multidimensional scaling. On average, thymus samples gave 800,000 or so unique TCRB clonotypes, whereas blood samples gave roughly 80,000.

The sequence came from a boy younger than two with a congenital heart defect. Donor details come from another sample of the same person, matched by shared clones. This receptor chain uses TRBV9 and TRBJ1-1; TRBD1 lines up with 12 middle nucleotides. The source material was thymocytes. DNA sequence: TGTGCCAGCAGCAAATCCGGGACAGGGGGCGTCGTCACTGAAGCTTTCTTT. The translation is CASSKSGTGGVVTEAFF.